The entry that follows covers one T cell receptor beta chain sequence. Its antigen is unidentified. The sample comes from a study of graft-versus-host responses after intestinal transplantation. Looking at the study overall: Multivisceral, liver-intestinal, or isolated intestinal transplants were received by the recipients.

Produced via immunoSEQ multiplex PCR; TCRdb's table is partial and in-frame only. The table lists some 120,000 clones, around nine tenths of them singletons, with about 0.18% in the top ten. Study results and caveats: Early post-transplant HvG declines showed an association with peak circulating GvH clone levels. Analysis identified GvH clones in recipient marrow, with some appearing first in ileum or blood.

This CDR3 region has 14 residues. Trimming stripped 4 bases from V and 2 bases from J, with 13 bases between. Germline V lookup: CDR1 SGHKS, CDR2 YYEKEE (reference sequence). Sequencing was performed on unstimulated CD4+ T cells sorted from spleen or lymph node cells, taken before intestinal transplant. This TCR was recovered from a human donor who received an intestinal transplant. This chain connects TRBV5-5 to TRBJ2-7; D gene unclear. The CDR3 here is CASSPGPQTYEQYF. For the CDR3, the DNA is TGTGCCAGCAGCCCCGGTCCCCAAACCTACGAGCAGTACTTC.